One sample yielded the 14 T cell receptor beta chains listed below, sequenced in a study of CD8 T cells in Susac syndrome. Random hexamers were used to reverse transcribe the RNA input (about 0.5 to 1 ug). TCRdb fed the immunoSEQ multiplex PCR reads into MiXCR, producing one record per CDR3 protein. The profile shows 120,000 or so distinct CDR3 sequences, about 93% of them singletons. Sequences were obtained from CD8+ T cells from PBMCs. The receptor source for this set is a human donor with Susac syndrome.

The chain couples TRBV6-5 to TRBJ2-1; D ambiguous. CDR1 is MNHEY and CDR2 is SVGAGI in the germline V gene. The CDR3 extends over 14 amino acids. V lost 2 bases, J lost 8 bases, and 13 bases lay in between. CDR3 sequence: CASSYETRAYEQFF. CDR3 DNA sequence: TGTGCCAGCAGTTACGAGACTCGTGCCTATGAGCAGTTCTTC.

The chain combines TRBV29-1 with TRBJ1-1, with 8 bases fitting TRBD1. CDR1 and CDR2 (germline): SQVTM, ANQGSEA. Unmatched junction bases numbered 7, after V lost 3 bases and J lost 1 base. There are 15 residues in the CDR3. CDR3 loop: CSVDDPGTGNTEAFF. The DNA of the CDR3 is TGCAGCGTTGATGATCCCGGGACAGGGAACACTGAAGCTTTCTTT.

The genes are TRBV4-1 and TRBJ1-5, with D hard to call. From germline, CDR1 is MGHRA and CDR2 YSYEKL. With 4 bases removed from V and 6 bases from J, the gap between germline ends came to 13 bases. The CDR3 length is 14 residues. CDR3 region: CASSPDGWGQPQHF. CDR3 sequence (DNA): TGCGCCAGCAGCCCCGACGGTTGGGGTCAGCCCCAGCATTTT.

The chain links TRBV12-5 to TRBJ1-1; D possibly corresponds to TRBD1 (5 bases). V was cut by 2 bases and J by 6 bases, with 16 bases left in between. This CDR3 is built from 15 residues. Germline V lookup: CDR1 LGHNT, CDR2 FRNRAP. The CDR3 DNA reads TGTGCTAGTGGTTTGCTGGGGGGGTCGTTGGCTGAAGCTTTCTTT. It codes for CASGLLGGSLAEAFF.

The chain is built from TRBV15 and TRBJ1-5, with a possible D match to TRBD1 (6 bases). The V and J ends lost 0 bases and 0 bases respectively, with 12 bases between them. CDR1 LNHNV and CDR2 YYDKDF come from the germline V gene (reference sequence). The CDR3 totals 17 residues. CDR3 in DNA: TGTGCCACCAGCAGAGATCAGCAGGGGACTAGCAATCAGCCCCAGCATTTT. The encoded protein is CATSRDQQGTSNQPQHF.

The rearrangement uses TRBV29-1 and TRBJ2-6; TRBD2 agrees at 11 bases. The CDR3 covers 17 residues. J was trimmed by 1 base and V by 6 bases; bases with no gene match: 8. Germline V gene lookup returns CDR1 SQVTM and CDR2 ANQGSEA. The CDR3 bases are TGCAGCGTCGAAACTAGCGGGAGTCCGTCTGGGGCCAACGTCCTGACTTTC. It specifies CSVETSGSPSGANVLTF.

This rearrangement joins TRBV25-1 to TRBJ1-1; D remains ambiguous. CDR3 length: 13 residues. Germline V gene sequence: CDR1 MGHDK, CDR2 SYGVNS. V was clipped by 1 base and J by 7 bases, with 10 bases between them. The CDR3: CASSESGRVEAFF. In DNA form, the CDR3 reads TGTGCCAGCAGTGAATCCGGACGGGTTGAAGCTTTCTTT.

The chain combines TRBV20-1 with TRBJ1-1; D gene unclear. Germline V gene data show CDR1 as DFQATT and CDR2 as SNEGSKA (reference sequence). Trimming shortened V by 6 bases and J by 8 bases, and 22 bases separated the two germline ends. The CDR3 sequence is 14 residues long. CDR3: CSAEFPVHGREAFF. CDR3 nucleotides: TGCAGTGCCGAATTCCCCGTACACGGGAGGGAAGCTTTCTTT.

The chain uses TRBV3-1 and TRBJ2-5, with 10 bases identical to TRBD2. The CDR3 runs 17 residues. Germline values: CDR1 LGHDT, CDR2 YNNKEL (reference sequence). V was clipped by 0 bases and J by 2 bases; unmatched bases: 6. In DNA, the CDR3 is TGTGCCAGCAGCCAAGATGGTCTAGCGGGAGTTCAAGAGACCCAGTACTTC. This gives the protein CASSQDGLAGVQETQYF.

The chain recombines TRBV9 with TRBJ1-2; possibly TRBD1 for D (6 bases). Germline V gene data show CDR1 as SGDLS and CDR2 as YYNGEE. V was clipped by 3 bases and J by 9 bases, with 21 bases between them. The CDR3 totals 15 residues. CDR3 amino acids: CASSAEDSPVESYTF. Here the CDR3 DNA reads TGTGCCAGCAGCGCGGAGGACAGTCCGGTCGAGAGCTACACCTTC.

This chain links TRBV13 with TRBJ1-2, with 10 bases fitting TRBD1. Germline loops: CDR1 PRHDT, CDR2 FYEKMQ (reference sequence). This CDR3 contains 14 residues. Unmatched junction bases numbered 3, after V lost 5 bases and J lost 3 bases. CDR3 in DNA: TGTGCCAGCAGCCCGGGACAGGGGCACTATGGCTACACCTTC. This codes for CASSPGQGHYGYTF.

CDR3 DNA: TGTGCCAGCAGCTATATCAGGGCGGGACTAGCGGGCTATGAGCAGTTCTTC. Translating it yields CASSYIRAGLAGYEQFF. The rearrangement uses TRBV5-8 and TRBJ2-1, with 12 nucleotides matching TRBD2. Trimming at V came to 3 bases and at J to 8 bases, leaving 12 bases not matched to a gene. Germline CDR1 and CDR2: SGHTS and YDEGEE. The CDR3 loop spans 17 amino acids.

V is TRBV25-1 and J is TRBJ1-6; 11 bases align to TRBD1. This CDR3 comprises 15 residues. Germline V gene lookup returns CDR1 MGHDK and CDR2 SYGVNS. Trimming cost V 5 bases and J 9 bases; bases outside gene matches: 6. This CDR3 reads CASSPGTGGTSPLHF. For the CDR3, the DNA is TGTGCCAGCAGTCCCGGGACAGGGGGAACTTCACCCCTCCACTTT.

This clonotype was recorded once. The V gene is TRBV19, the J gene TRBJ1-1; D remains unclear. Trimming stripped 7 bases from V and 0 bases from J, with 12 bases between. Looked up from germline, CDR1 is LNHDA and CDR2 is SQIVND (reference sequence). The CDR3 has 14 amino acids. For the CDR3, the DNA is TGTGCCAGTAACTCTTTAGGGATGAACACTGAAGCTTTCTTT. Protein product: CASNSLGMNTEAFF.